A single sample is the source of the 14 T cell receptor beta chains below, sequenced in a study of cytomegalovirus exposure and HLA in healthy donors. The PCR made use of 60 Vbeta and 13 Jbeta primers. Sequencing used immunoSEQ multiplex PCR; TCRdb keeps in-frame clones, though not all of them. The sample has about 160,000 clones, 71% seen once. The sequencing input was PBMCs. These receptors originate from a woman under 40 in good health and CMV-seronegative.

The J gene is TRBJ2-4, the V gene TRBV5-5, with 8 bases fitting TRBD2. Germline CDR1 and CDR2: SGHKS and YYEKEE (reference sequence). CDR3 length: 15 amino acids. V gave up 3 bases and J gave up 10 bases; unmatched junction bases: 12. The CDR3 nucleotides read TGTGCCAGCAGCTCTGGACTAGCCACCGGAGGTATTCAGTACTTC. It specifies CASSSGLATGGIQYF.

This clone was recorded a few times. V gene TRBV2 combines with J gene TRBJ2-3, with 10 bases lining up with TRBD2. Unmatched junction bases numbered 7, after V lost 7 bases and J lost 3 bases. Germline V gene lookup returns CDR1 SNHLY and CDR2 FYNNEI. The CDR3 runs 15 residues. CDR3 amino acids: CASNPAGGPTDTQYF. The CDR3 bases are TGTGCCAGCAATCCAGCGGGAGGGCCGACAGATACGCAGTATTTT. Together with reference TRBV2 and TRBJ2-3, the CDR3 gives the full variable domain: EPEVTQTPSHQVTQMGQEVILRCVPISNHLYFYWYRQILGQKVEFLVSFYNNEISEKSEIFDDQFSVERPDGSNFTLKIRSTKLEDSAMYFCASNPAGGPTDTQYFGPGTRLTVL.

This clone was picked up one time. The CDR3 DNA sequence: TGTGCCAGCAGCCCCCAAGGAGGGCGACCCCCCAAAGCTTTCTTT. Protein: CASSPQGGRPPKAFF. This chain uses TRBV6-1 with TRBJ1-1; no reliable D call. This CDR3 comprises 15 residues. Germline values: CDR1 MNHNS, CDR2 SASEGT. Trimming removed 6 bases from V and 9 bases from J, with 23 bases in between.

V usage is TRBV15 and J usage is TRBJ2-3, with 11 bases that match TRBD2. Germline V gene data show CDR1 as LNHNV and CDR2 as YYDKDF (reference sequence). CDR3 length: 16 residues. The ends lost 3 bases at V and 3 bases at J; junction bases unmatched: 5. Here the CDR3 reads CATSRTSGIVTDTQYF. For the CDR3, the DNA is TGTGCCACCAGCAGGACTAGCGGGATAGTAACAGATACGCAGTATTTT.

This clone was counted a few times. The J gene is TRBJ2-7, the V gene TRBV19; TRBD1 is a possible D gene (6 bases). Trimming left V 5 bases short and J 2 bases short, with 16 bases between. This CDR3 spans 15 amino acids. Germline assignment: CDR1 LNHDA and CDR2 SQIVND (reference sequence). CDR3 loop: CASSLQGPPTYEQYF. Here the CDR3 DNA reads TGTGCCAGTAGTCTACAGGGCCCTCCAACCTACGAGCAGTACTTC. Full variable domain (missing parts from reference TRBV19 and TRBJ2-7): DGGITQSPKYLFRKEGQNVTLSCEQNLNHDAMYWYRQDPGQGLRLIYYSQIVNDFQKGDIAEGYSVSREKKESFPLTVTSAQKNPTAFYLCASSLQGPPTYEQYFGPGTRLTVT.

The rearrangement uses TRBV5-8 and TRBJ1-3, with D tentatively TRBD1 (6 bases). The germline V gene has CDR1 SGHTS and CDR2 YDEGEE. Trimming took 4 bases from V and 0 from J, leaving 14 bases between them. The CDR3 totals 16 residues. The CDR3 here is CASSRQDGYSGNTIYF. The CDR3 DNA reads TGTGCCAGCAGCCGACAGGACGGATACTCTGGAAACACCATATATTTT.

CDR3: CASSLGTLADRQETQYF. CDR3 nucleotides: TGTGCCAGCAGCTTGGGGACTTTAGCGGATAGACAAGAGACCCAGTACTTC. The chain recombines TRBV7-9 with TRBJ2-5; possibly TRBD2 for D (6 bases). The CDR3 runs 17 residues. Trimming removed 3 bases at V and 2 bases at J, with 19 bases between. Germline CDR1 and CDR2: SEHNR and FQNEAQ (reference sequence).

The chain employs TRBV5-4 and TRBJ1-1; 7 bases match TRBD1. This CDR3 is 14 amino acids long. V trimming: 3 bases; J trimming: 6 bases; junction bases outside the gene matches: 8. Germline CDR1 and CDR2: SGHNT and YYREEE (reference sequence). CDR3 sequence reads: CASSSGQGVPEAFF. The CDR3 coding sequence is TGTGCCAGCAGCTCGGGCCAGGGGGTCCCTGAAGCTTTCTTT.

This chain links TRBV6-5 with TRBJ1-1; unclear D gene. Trimming pared 2 bases from V and 5 bases from J, leaving 9 bases between. Germline CDR1 reads MNHEY; CDR2 reads SVGAGI. This CDR3 contains 13 residues. The CDR3 coding sequence is TGTGCCAGCAGTTACGAGACAAGTACTGAAGCTTTCTTT. Amino acids: CASSYETSTEAFF.

A few counts support this clone. The chain carries TRBV5-5 and TRBJ2-7; D is perhaps TRBD2 (5 bases). Germline values: CDR1 SGHKS, CDR2 YYEKEE (reference sequence). V was shortened by 6 bases and J by 0 bases, with 16 bases between the two germline ends. The CDR3 consists of 15 residues. Here the CDR3 DNA reads TGTGCCAGCACCTCGTCCCTGGGGAGCTCCTACGAGCAGTACTTC. Translating gives CASTSSLGSSYEQYF.

The genes are TRBV28 and TRBJ2-2; 7 positions match TRBD1. CDR1 is MDHEN, CDR2 SYDVKM, per germline. The CDR3 runs to 15 residues. Losses at the gene ends were 5 bases for V and 4 bases for J; bases not matched to a gene: 7. This chain's CDR3 is CASSKGAMGTGELFF. In DNA, the CDR3 is TGTGCCAGCAGTAAGGGGGCTATGGGCACCGGGGAGCTGTTTTTT.

DNA of the CDR3: TGTGCCAGCACCCGGGACAGCCAAGAGACCCAGTACTTC. It encodes CASTRDSQETQYF. The chain combines TRBV18 with TRBJ2-5; 7 bases line up with TRBD1. V was clipped by 8 bases and J by 1 base; unmatched bases: 4. The CDR3 consists of 13 residues. Looked up from germline, CDR1 is KGHSH and CDR2 is LQKENI.

This clone was seen a few times. The J gene is TRBJ1-1, the V gene TRBV7-2, with no clear D. Trimming stripped 2 bases from V and 3 bases from J, with 13 bases between. The CDR3 has 15 residues. Germline-derived CDR1 and CDR2 are SGHTA and FQGNSA. The CDR3 DNA is TGTGCCAGCAGCTTATACGTAGGAGCTTACACTGAAGCTTTCTTT. Amino acids: CASSLYVGAYTEAFF.

The sample holds a few counts of this clone. The chain carries TRBV6-5 and TRBJ1-3; D is unresolved. V gave up 0 bases and J gave up 4 bases, with 10 bases separating them. The CDR3 has 15 residues. Germline V gene lookup returns CDR1 MNHEY and CDR2 SVGAGI. This CDR3 is CASSYSGGPGNTIYF. CDR3 in DNA: TGTGCCAGCAGTTACTCGGGAGGTCCCGGAAACACCATATATTTT.